This TCR beta chain was retrieved from a study of T cell responses to AZD1222 COVID-19 vaccine. Study conclusions and caveats: Clonal diversity was possibly underestimated; the donors were predominantly white British and more often female. Spike-specific TCR breadth rose after two AZD1222 doses, and depth rose as well. Researchers report vaccine-associated CD4 TCRs spanning spike, with dominance at 160-218 and 743-854. At study baseline, merely several AZD1222 recipients were seropositive.

With respect to this clone: Its antigen is currently unknown.

The length of the CDR3 is 13 residues. Germline-derived CDR1 and CDR2 are SQVTM and ANQGSEA. V was cut by 6 bases and J by 6 bases, with 17 bases left in between. Libraries were prepared by immunoSEQ multiplex PCR; TCRdb keeps only in-frame clonotypes and omits some of them. Of around 180,000 clones listed, around 88% are singletons. The sample in question was peripheral blood, obtained on day 0 of AZD1222 vaccination. The TCR was taken from an adult in good health. This chain joins TRBV29-1 and TRBJ1-1, with D tentatively TRBD1 (5 bases). CDR3 residues: CSVTVIRGAEAFF. The CDR3 coding sequence is TGCAGCGTGACCGTCATTCGGGGGGCTGAAGCTTTCTTT.